This paragraph covers one T cell receptor (beta chain) sequence. The antigen this receptor binds is unknown. Base qualities were left out, and no much larger clone turns up one base away. This entry is derived from a study of shared clonotypes between healthy human individuals (dated by TCRdb to between 2020 and 2021). With regard to the full study: The cohort comprised a couple of women and a few men aged 18 to 49 years. To estimate repertoire size and how much clonotypes are shared between individuals, the study performed deep sequencing of blood TCR repertoires from 4 to 6 healthy adults. To increase sequencing depth and limit assay-specific biases, different laboratories used diverse techniques to prepare libraries and sequence TCR repertoires. Per donor, leukapheresis produced somewhere between about 0.85 and 8.9 billion PBMCs. Results the study describes overall, beyond this receptor: Pairwise subsampling led to the expectation that sequencing depth would affect the degree of clonotype sharing among donors. Sampling was restricted to blood, and TCR repertoires in tissue are likely to differ from TCR repertoires in blood. The genetic and exposure-history diversity represented was limited by the small number of donors.

The donors were healthy, HIV-negative adults who had no recently reported acute infections or vaccinations. All donors were Caucasian adults living in Nashville, Tennessee, USA. For unsorted samples, about 90 million PBMCs were counted, and genomic DNA was extracted using the QIAamp DNA Blood Mini kit. After blood collection by leukapheresis, PBMCs were isolated using Ficoll-Histopaque density gradient centrifugation and then cryopreserved in the vapor phase of liquid nitrogen. TCR CDR3 regions were amplified from genomic DNA by multiplex PCR using the deep immunoSEQ assay. Genomic DNA extracted from each cell subset was distributed evenly over all wells of several immunoSEQ 96-well plates, and each plate served as one replicate. Each replicate PCR for unsorted PBMC received roughly 290 ng genomic DNA, equal to 25,000 to 35,000 T cell genomes. Genomic DNA from unsorted PBMC was sequenced over ten immunoSEQ deep assay plates. Purified libraries were measured with a Qubit 3.0 fluorometer, size-checked on a Bioanalyzer 2100, and measured again with the KAPA Library Quantification kit. Each immunoSEQ 96-well plate was sequenced on its own single-read 150-cycle Illumina NextSeq 550 flow cell. The original pipeline was this. Because the immunoSEQ output included only junctional sequences and no quality scores, the filtering could not be the same as the filtering used for full-length reads. To assign V/J genes and CDR3, sequences were annotated using PyIR, a Python wrapper for IgBLAST v1.9, with IMGT germline references. Reads were filtered out if the reads had weak V/J assignments (E-value above 1e-6), no CDR3, stop codons, out-of-frame junctions, or ambiguous translated residues. V3J clonotypes were defined as sequences sharing the same inferred V gene, J gene, and CDR3 amino acid sequence. Percentage overlap between repertoires was calculated by dividing the number of shared unique clonotypes by the size of the smaller repertoire. Repertoire richness was assessed with RTK rarefaction, the Chao1 estimator, and Recon v2.1 estimates of unobserved clonotypes. This is the immuneACCESS table as TCRdb keeps it, with only in-frame sequences that have V and J called. A part of the clones is gone; compared with another copy, unresolved V genes explain less than half, and the rest is unexplained. V and J calls and clone size are as listed in that table; D and trimming were resolved from the DNA. This sample holds some 500,000 clones; 65% to 80% were observed only once. Roughly 12% of the sample is taken by the ten largest.

Source material: PBMCs. The TCR was taken from a woman aged 40 to 49 in good health. Some clones in this sample may be carry-over from other donors' samples.

The DNA sequence is given as TGTGCCAGCAGCTTAAGGACTAGCGGATACAATGAGCAGTTCTTC. It encodes CASSLRTSGYNEQFF. Recombination connected TRBV13 to TRBJ2-1, and 10 bases in between align with TRBD2. Looking up the germline V gene (reference sequence) yields CDR1 PRHDT and CDR2 FYEKMQ. The junction shows trimming of 2 bases on V and 4 bases on J, and the gene matches do not reach 2 bases of it. Counted from cysteine to phenylalanine, this CDR3 has 15 amino acids. The CDR3 DNA has 45 bases and is translated from base 1. This CDR3, with the reference TRBV13 and TRBJ2-1 proteins standing in past its ends, gives the full variable domain AAGVIQSPRHLIKEKRETATLKCYPIPRHDTVYWYQQGPGQDPQFLISFYEKMQSDKGSIPDRFSAQQFSDYHSELNMSSLELGDSALYFCASSLRTSGYNEQFFGPGTRLTVL.